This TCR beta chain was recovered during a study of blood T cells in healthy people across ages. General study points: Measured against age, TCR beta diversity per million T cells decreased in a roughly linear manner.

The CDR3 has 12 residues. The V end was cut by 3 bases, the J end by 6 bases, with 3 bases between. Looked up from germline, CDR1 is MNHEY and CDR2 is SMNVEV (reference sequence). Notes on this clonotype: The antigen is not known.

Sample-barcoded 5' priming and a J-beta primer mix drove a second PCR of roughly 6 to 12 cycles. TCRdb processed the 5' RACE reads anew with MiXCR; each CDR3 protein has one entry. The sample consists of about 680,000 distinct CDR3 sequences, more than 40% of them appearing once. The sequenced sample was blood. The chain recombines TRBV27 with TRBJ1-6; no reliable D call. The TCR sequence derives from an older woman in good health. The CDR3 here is CASSFTNSPLHF. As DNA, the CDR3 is TGTGCCAGCAGTTTTACTAATTCACCCCTCCACTTT.